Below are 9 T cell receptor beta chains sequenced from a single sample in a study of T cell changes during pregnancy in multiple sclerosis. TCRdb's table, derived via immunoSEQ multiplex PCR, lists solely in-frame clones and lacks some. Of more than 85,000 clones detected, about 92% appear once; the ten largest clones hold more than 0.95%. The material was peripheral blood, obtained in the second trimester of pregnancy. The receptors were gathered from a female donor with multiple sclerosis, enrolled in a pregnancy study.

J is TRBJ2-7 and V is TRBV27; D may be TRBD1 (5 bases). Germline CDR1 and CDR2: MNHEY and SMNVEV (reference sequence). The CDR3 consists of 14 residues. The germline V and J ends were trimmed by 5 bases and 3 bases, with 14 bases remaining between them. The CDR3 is CASSLRQTGYEQYF. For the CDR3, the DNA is TGTGCCAGCAGTCTCCGACAAACAGGCTACGAGCAGTACTTC.

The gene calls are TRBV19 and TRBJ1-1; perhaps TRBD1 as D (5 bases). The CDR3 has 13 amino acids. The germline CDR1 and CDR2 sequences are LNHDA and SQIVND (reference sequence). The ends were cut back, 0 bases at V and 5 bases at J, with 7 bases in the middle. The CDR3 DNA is TGTGCCAGTAGTATAGACAGGGCGACTGAAGCTTTCTTT. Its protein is CASSIDRATEAFF.

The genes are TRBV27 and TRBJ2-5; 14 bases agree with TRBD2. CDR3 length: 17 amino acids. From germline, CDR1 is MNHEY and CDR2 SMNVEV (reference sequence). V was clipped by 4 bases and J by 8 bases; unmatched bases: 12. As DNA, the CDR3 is TGTGCCAGCAGTTCAACGACTAGCGGGAGGGCATTAGGAACCCAGTACTTC. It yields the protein CASSSTTSGRALGTQYF.

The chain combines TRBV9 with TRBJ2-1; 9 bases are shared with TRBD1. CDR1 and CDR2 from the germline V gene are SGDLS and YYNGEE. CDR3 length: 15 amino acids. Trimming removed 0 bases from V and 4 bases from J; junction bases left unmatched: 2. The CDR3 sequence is CASSVGQGEYNEQFF. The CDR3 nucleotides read TGTGCCAGCAGCGTAGGACAGGGGGAGTACAATGAGCAGTTCTTC.

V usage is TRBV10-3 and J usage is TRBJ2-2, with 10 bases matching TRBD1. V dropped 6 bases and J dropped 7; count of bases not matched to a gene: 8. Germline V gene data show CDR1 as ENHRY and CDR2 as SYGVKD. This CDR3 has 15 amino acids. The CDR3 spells CAIRRDRGPGGELFF. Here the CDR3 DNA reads TGTGCCATCAGGAGAGACAGGGGGCCTGGCGGGGAGCTGTTTTTT.

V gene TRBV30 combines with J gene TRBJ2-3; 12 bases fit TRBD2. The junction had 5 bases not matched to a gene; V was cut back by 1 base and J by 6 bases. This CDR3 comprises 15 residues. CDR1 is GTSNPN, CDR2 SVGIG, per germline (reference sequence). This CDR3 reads CAWSATSGRVDTQYF. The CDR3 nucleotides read TGTGCCTGGAGTGCGACTAGCGGGAGAGTGGATACGCAGTATTTT.

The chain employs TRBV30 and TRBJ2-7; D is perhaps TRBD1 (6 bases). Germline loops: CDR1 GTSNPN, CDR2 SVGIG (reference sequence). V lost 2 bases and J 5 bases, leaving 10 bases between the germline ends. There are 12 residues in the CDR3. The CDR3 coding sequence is TGTGCCTGGAGTACGACAGGCCACGAGCAGTACTTC. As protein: CAWSTTGHEQYF.

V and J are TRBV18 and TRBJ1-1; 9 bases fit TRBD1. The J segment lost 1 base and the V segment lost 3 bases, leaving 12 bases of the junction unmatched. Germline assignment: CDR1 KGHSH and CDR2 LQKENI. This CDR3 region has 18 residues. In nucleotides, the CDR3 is TGTGCCAGCTCACCGCTGGGACAGGGCGGATATTCGAACACTGAAGCTTTCTTT. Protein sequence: CASSPLGQGGYSNTEAFF.

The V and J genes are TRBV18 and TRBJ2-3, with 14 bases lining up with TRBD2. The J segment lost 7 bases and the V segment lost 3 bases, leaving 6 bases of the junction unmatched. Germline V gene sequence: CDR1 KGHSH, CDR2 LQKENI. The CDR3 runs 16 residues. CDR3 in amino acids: CASSPPGLAGGHTQYF. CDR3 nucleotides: TGTGCCAGCTCACCCCCTGGACTAGCGGGAGGTCATACGCAGTATTTT. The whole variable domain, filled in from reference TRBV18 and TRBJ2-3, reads NAGVMQNPRHLVRRRGQEARLRCSPMKGHSHVYWYRQLPEEGLKFMVYLQKENIIDESGMPKERFSAEFPKEGPSILRIQQVVRGDSAAYFCASSPPGLAGGHTQYFGPGTRLTVL.